Listed below are T cell receptor beta chains from one sample, sequenced in a study of vaccination effects on CD4 cells after COVID-19. Clones were sequenced by immunoSEQ multiplex PCR, and TCRdb holds only the in-frame ones, with some missing. The sample contains 70,000 or so clones, around 72% of which appear only once. No antigen has been assigned to these receptors. Source: CD4+ T cells from PBMCs cultured with HIV peptides, taken before COVID-19 vaccination. These receptors were collected from a human donor who had a prior SARS-CoV-2 infection. CDR3s include the opening cysteine and the closing phenylalanine or tryptophan. D genes are given only for firm matches. Some rows have no size entry. The others give once, few or many, or a class for an expanded clone.

v_call	j_call	d_call	clone_size	cdr3_nt	cdr3_aa
TRBV7-9	TRBJ2-1	TRBD2	NA	TGTGCCAGCAGCTTATCGGGGGGATACAATGAGCAGTTCTTC	CASSLSGGYNEQFF
TRBV7-3	TRBJ2-5	NA	few	TGTGCCAGCGCCAGGGGGGACCAAGAGACCCAGTACTTC	CASARGDQETQYF
TRBV5-1	TRBJ1-2	NA	NA	TGCGCCAGCAGCTTCACCGGGGCCTCTTCGGAAGGCTACACCTTC	CASSFTGASSEGYTF
TRBV5-1	TRBJ2-1	TRBD1	few	TGCGCCAGCAGCAGACAGGGGTCCTACAGCTCCTACAATGAGCAGTTCTTC	CASSRQGSYSSYNEQFF
TRBV9	TRBJ2-1	NA	NA	TGTGCCAGCAGCGTAATGGACGGGAATGAGCAGTTCTTC	CASSVMDGNEQFF
TRBV11-3	TRBJ2-7	NA	once	TGTGCCAGCAGCTTAAATCAGGGTAACCATCAGTACTTC	CASSLNQGNHQYF
TRBV20-1	TRBJ2-7	NA	few	TGCAGTGCTAGGAGGTCCCACGAGCAGTACTTC	CSARRSHEQYF
TRBV5-1	TRBJ2-3	NA	NA	TGCGCCAGCAGCTTGGACAGGGCTGTCCCAGATACGCAGTATTTT	CASSLDRAVPDTQYF
TRBV11-2	TRBJ2-7	NA	once	TGTGCCAGCAGCTTGCAGAGGTTCAGGGAGCAGTACTTC	CASSLQRFREQYF
TRBV5-5	TRBJ1-2	NA	NA	TGTGCCAGCAGCTTCCTTGGCGTATCCTATGGCTACACCTTC	CASSFLGVSYGYTF
TRBV6-5	TRBJ1-2	NA	NA	TGTGCCAGCACAAACCCGGGACAAGGGTTTTACACCTTC	CASTNPGQGFYTF
TRBV5-5	TRBJ2-2	NA	once	TGTGCCAGCAGCTTGGGAGTATCCGGGGAGCTGTTTTTT	CASSLGVSGELFF
TRBV5-1	TRBJ2-7	TRBD2	NA	TGCGCCAGCAGCTTGGTAGCGGGGGGGAACTACGAGCAGTACTTC	CASSLVAGGNYEQYF
TRBV24-1	TRBJ2-2	NA	NA	TGTGCCACCAGTGGGTCAACACCAAACACCGGGGAGCTGTTTTTT	CATSGSTPNTGELFF
TRBV5-1	TRBJ2-3	NA	NA	TGCGCCAGCAGCTTAGTGGATATCGTGACAGATACGCAGTATTTT	CASSLVDIVTDTQYF
TRBV5-4	TRBJ2-5	TRBD2	NA	TGTGCCAGCAGCTTGGTAGGGACTAGCCAAGAGACCCAGTACTTC	CASSLVGTSQETQYF
TRBV5-6	TRBJ2-6	NA	NA	TGTGCCAGCAGCTGGAAGGGGGTTGGGGCCAACGTCCTGACTTTC	CASSWKGVGANVLTF
TRBV5-4	TRBJ2-2	NA	once	TGTGCCAGCAGCTTGGTGGCAGATCACCGGGAGCTGTTTTTT	CASSLVADHRELFF
TRBV5-1	TRBJ2-1	TRBD2	NA	TGCGCCAGCAGCTTTATGTGGACTAGCGGGAGGAATGAGCAGTTCTTC	CASSFMWTSGRNEQFF
TRBV5-4	TRBJ1-1	NA	once	TGTGCCAGCAGCAGTCCCCGGGGTACCGGCGAAGCTTTCTTT	CASSSPRGTGEAFF
TRBV24-1	TRBJ2-2	NA	NA	TGTGCCACCCCTGAGACGGGGAGAAACACCGGGGAGCTGTTTTTT	CATPETGRNTGELFF
TRBV9	TRBJ2-3	TRBD2	NA	TGTGCCAGCAGCTCAATGGGCCCGCTAGCGGGCACAGATACGCAGTATTTT	CASSSMGPLAGTDTQYF
TRBV27	TRBJ2-3	TRBD2	NA	TGTGCCAGCAGTCCTGGGGGACTACCCAGCCTCAATACGCAGTATTTT	CASSPGGLPSLNTQYF
TRBV7-9	TRBJ2-3	NA	NA	TGTGCCAGCAGCTGGGTCAGTAGCACAGATACGCAGTATTTT	CASSWVSSTDTQYF
TRBV3-1/TRBV3-2	TRBJ2-3	TRBD2	NA	TGTGCCAGCAGCCAAGAGGTGACTAGCGGGAGGCCAGATACGCAGTATTTT	CASSQEVTSGRPDTQYF
TRBV5-1	TRBJ2-3	NA	NA	TGCGCCAGCAGCTTGAGGGTGGGGGCTAGCACAGATACGCAGTATTTT	CASSLRVGASTDTQYF
TRBV2	TRBJ1-2	TRBD1	once	TGTGCCAGCACCTGGGACAGGTTTAACTATGGCTACACCTTC	CASTWDRFNYGYTF
TRBV2	TRBJ1-5	NA	once	TGTGCCAGCAGTGAAGGACTTCAGCCCCAGCATTTT	CASSEGLQPQHF
TRBV2	TRBJ2-3	NA	NA	TGTGCCAGCAGCGCCAGGGCAGATACGCAGTATTTT	CASSARADTQYF
TRBV5-1	TRBJ2-6	NA	NA	TGCGCCAGCAGCTTGGAAGTGGGCGGCCGGGCCAACGTCCTGACTTTC	CASSLEVGGRANVLTF
TRBV5-1	TRBJ2-1	NA	NA	TGCGCCAGCAGTGGGGTGGCCTACAATGAGCAGTTCTTC	CASSGVAYNEQFF
TRBV29-1	TRBJ2-5	TRBD2	NA	TGCAGCGTGTTCGATAGCGGGGGGGTATGGGAGACCCAGTACTTC	CSVFDSGGVWETQYF
TRBV7-9	TRBJ2-7	NA	NA	TGTGCCAGCAGCTTATACGCGTGGAGTCTCGACGAGCAGTACTTC	CASSLYAWSLDEQYF
TRBV27	TRBJ2-7	NA	NA	TGTGCCAGCAGTGCCCCGGTACACGGGACACCTTTCTACGAGCAGTACTTC	CASSAPVHGTPFYEQYF
TRBV15	TRBJ2-5	NA	NA	TGTGCCACCAGCAGATTAGGTGGAGAGACCCAGTACTTC	CATSRLGGETQYF
TRBV6-4	TRBJ2-1	TRBD2	NA	TGTGCCAGCAGTGTGTTTAGCGGGGGCTCCTACAATGAGCAGTTCTTC	CASSVFSGGSYNEQFF
TRBV7-9	TRBJ2-6	NA	NA	TGTGCCAGCAGCACTAGACGGACGGGATCTGGGGCCAACGTCCTGACTTTC	CASSTRRTGSGANVLTF
TRBV7-2	TRBJ2-7	NA	NA	TGTGCCAGCAGGCCCCAATGGGACTACGAGCAGTACTTC	CASRPQWDYEQYF
TRBV7-9	TRBJ2-3	TRBD2	NA	TGTGCCAGCGTTCGCGGGAGGTTGGGCACAGATACGCAGTATTTT	CASVRGRLGTDTQYF
TRBV19	TRBJ2-1	NA	NA	TGTGCCAGTAGTATCCCCTGGAGTCCTGAGCAGTTCTTC	CASSIPWSPEQFF
TRBV18	TRBJ2-2	TRBD1	NA	TGTGCCAGCTCACCCGGGACAGTGAACACCGGGGAGCTGTTTTTT	CASSPGTVNTGELFF
TRBV5-1	TRBJ1-2	NA	NA	TGCGCCAGCAGCGCAGGGGCGGACGGCTACACCTTC	CASSAGADGYTF
TRBV27	TRBJ2-6	NA	NA	TGTGCCAGCAGTTTACTAGGGACCGACTCTGGGGCCAACGTCCTGACTTTC	CASSLLGTDSGANVLTF
TRBV5-3	TRBJ2-7	TRBD2	NA	TGTGCCAGAAGCCGCGGGACTAGCCAAGAAGGTTCCTACGAGCAGTACTTC	CARSRGTSQEGSYEQYF
TRBV3-1/TRBV3-2	TRBJ2-2	NA	NA	TGTGCCAGCAGCCAATCAGGCAGGACCGGGGAGCTGTTTTTT	CASSQSGRTGELFF